The present T cell receptor beta chain was sequenced within a study of tumor-infiltrating lymphocytes in primary liver carcinoma. Overall study: Tumor stage was T1-T3 N0M0, and tumor size was roughly 4 to 10 cm across.

From germline, CDR1 is MDHEN and CDR2 SYDVKM. The CDR3 totals 15 residues. Total RNA amounting to roughly 450 ng was the source from which TCR beta cDNA was made with a constant-region primer. Libraries for TCR beta were built through three nested multiplex PCR rounds, which together made up a slightly modified ARM-PCR procedure. The first two PCR rounds, around 11 cycles each, used TRBV1-TRBV30 forward primers and a C-beta reverse primer. TCRdb passed the multiplex PCR reads through MiXCR, listing each CDR3 protein once. The sample includes around 78,000 distinct CDR3 sequences, 71% of them seen just once. A word on this clonotype: Antigen unknown. One end of the junction fails to match germline, which may point to a read error.

Whole-study findings and limits: Compared with blood, tumor repertoires held significantly more in their top 250 clones.

DNA and RNA were both co-extracted from approximately 22-30 mg of bulk tissue that had not been sorted. Tumors were each sampled at five separate regions. Every tumor specimen contained over 85% viable tumor cells. This sequence was found in a woman aged 60-75 years with primary liver carcinoma and hepatitis B virus infection. The chain employs TRBV28 and TRBJ2-7; the D gene could be TRBD1 or TRBD2 (6 bases each). The sample was liver tumor tissue from sampling region 4. The subset denotes: tumor region T4, right-lateral pole. The CDR3 is CDSTQGSLGGGEQYF. The DNA for the CDR3 is TGTGACAGCACCCAGGGCAGTCTCGGGGGCGGCGAGCAGTACTTC.